This is a list of T cell receptor beta chains from one sample in a study of T cell repertoires in cytomegalovirus infection. TCRdb processed the reads anew with MiXCR; each CDR3 protein has one entry. The table lists 900,000 to 950,000 distinct CDR3 sequences, roughly 31% of them singletons. For these receptors, no antigen is known. This sample comprised cultured CD8+ T cells from PBMCs, obtained from culture after CMV antigen stimulation. Receptor source: a human donor in good health (CMV status not recorded). Some clones in this sample may be carry-over from other donors' samples. The CDR3 runs from the conserved cysteine through the conserved F or W. The D gene is left open where the match is weak. Clone size appears in some rows only: once, few, many, or a class for an expanded clone.

v_gene	abundance	d_gene	j_gene	CDR3aa	CDR3nt
TRBV6-2/TRBV6-3	few	NA	TRBJ1-5	CASSYLGGPANQPQHF	TGTGCCAGCAGTTACCTGGGGGGCCCCGCGAATCAGCCCCAGCATTTT
TRBV5-5	NA	NA	TRBJ1-1	CASSLDVSGVRLAEAFF	TGTGCCAGCAGCCTGGACGTGTCGGGGGTGAGGTTAGCTGAAGCTTTCTTT
TRBV27	NA	NA	TRBJ2-3	CASRIHRERADTQYF	TGTGCCAGCAGGATCCACAGGGAGCGAGCAGATACGCAGTATTTT
TRBV6-1	few	NA	TRBJ1-6	CATEGSSYNSPLHF	TGTGCCACCGAGGGATCCTCCTATAATTCACCCCTCCACTTT
TRBV4-1	few	TRBD2	TRBJ2-1	CASSLIPLAGGSGYEQFF	TGCGCCAGCAGCCTCATACCACTAGCGGGGGGCAGTGGGTATGAGCAGTTCTTC
TRBV5-3	NA	NA	TRBJ2-7	CANILPPRSYEQYF	TGTGCCAACATCCTCCCTCCCAGATCCTACGAGCAGTACTTC
TRBV4-2	NA	NA	TRBJ2-1	CASSPGTGGAGNEQFF	TGTGCCAGCAGCCCAGGGACGGGCGGGGCGGGCAATGAGCAGTTCTTC
TRBV4-3	few	NA	TRBJ2-3	CASSQDLGRSATDTQYF	TGCGCCAGCAGCCAAGATTTGGGTCGATCTGCCACAGATACGCAGTATTTT
TRBV6-1	few	NA	TRBJ1-1	CASSEQLEAFF	TGTGCCAGCAGTGAACAGCTTGAAGCTTTCTTT
TRBV19	NA	TRBD1	TRBJ1-1	CASTPYRGGNTEAFF	TGTGCCAGTACCCCTTACAGGGGGGGAAACACTGAAGCTTTCTTT
TRBV7-9	NA	NA	TRBJ2-7	CASSPREGLYEQYF	TGTGCCAGCAGCCCTAGAGAGGGGCTCTACGAGCAGTACTTC
TRBV6-5	NA	TRBD2	TRBJ2-1	CASSYFAGGPYNEQFF	TGTGCCAGCAGTTACTTCGCGGGGGGACCCTACAATGAGCAGTTCTTC
TRBV7-6	NA	TRBD2	TRBJ2-6	CAQRSSGASSGANVLTF	TGTGCTCAGCGGAGTAGCGGGGCCTCCTCTGGGGCCAACGTCCTGACTTTC
TRBV7-6	few	NA	TRBJ1-1	CASSFRDPEAFF	TGTGCCAGCAGCTTCAGGGACCCTGAAGCTTTCTTT
TRBV7-6	NA	NA	TRBJ1-2	CASSFGGTAFTYTF	TGTGCCAGCAGCTTCGGGGGGACGGCTTTTACCTACACCTTC
TRBV5-1	once	TRBD1	TRBJ1-1	CASSWTGGPTEAFF	TGCGCCAGCAGCTGGACAGGGGGTCCCACTGAAGCTTTCTTT
TRBV6-6	NA	TRBD2	TRBJ2-3	CASSLFGGGAPDTQYF	TGTGCCAGCAGCTTATTTGGCGGGGGGGCCCCAGATACGCAGTATTTT
TRBV5-1	NA	TRBD2	TRBJ2-5	CASSPGLAPTHPLETQYF	TGCGCCAGCAGCCCAGGACTAGCGCCAACGCATCCGCTCGAGACCCAGTACTTC
TRBV27	NA	NA	TRBJ1-1	CASSPGTVVTEAFF	TGTGCCAGCAGCCCGGGGACCGTGGTCACTGAAGCTTTCTTT
TRBV14	NA	TRBD1	TRBJ2-1	CASRQTGKSGNEQFF	TGTGCCAGCAGACAGACAGGGAAGAGTGGTAATGAGCAGTTCTTC
TRBV6-2/TRBV6-3	few	NA	TRBJ1-1	CASSYAVREPLNTEAFF	TGTGCCAGCAGTTACGCGGTCAGGGAGCCCCTGAACACTGAAGCTTTCTTT
TRBV6-1	NA	NA	TRBJ2-4	CASSGTGAELAKNIQYF	TGTGCCAGCAGTGGTACCGGGGCAGAATTAGCCAAAAACATTCAGTACTTC
TRBV6-6	once	NA	TRBJ1-4	CASSYGQGIEKLFF	TGTGCCAGCAGTTACGGGCAGGGTATTGAAAAACTGTTTTTT